These T cell receptor beta chains were read from a single sample in a study of regulatory T cells in long-lasting Graves disease. TCRdb reanalysed the multiplex PCR reads using MiXCR and keeps one entry per CDR3 protein. The sample carries roughly 380,000 distinct CDR3 sequences, 16% recorded once. These data were also filed under a second study, of T cells in Graves' hyperthyroidism and ophthalmopathy.

Source: peripheral blood mononuclear cells (PBMCs), taken at new diagnosis, from a patient treated with antithyroid drugs. These TCRs come from a man aged 35-49 years with Graves disease. CDR3s include the opening cysteine and the closing phenylalanine or tryptophan. D genes are given only for firm matches. Clone size is given for some rows only: seen once, a few or many times, or a class if the clone is expanded.

v_gene: TRBV24-1
d_gene: NA
j_gene: TRBJ1-4
abundance: NA
CDR3aa: CATSEGGRGTTNEKLFF
CDR3nt: TGTGCCACCAGTGAGGGAGGACGGGGAACAACTAATGAAAAACTGTTTTTT

v_gene: TRBV6-4
d_gene: TRBD1
j_gene: TRBJ1-2
abundance: few
CDR3aa: CASSDAGTGGYTF
CDR3nt: TGTGCCAGCAGTGACGCCGGGACAGGGGGCTACACCTTC

v_gene: TRBV20-1
d_gene: NA
j_gene: TRBJ2-5
abundance: many
CDR3aa: CSVTFGAQETQYF
CDR3nt: TGCAGTGTAACCTTCGGGGCCCAAGAGACCCAGTACTTC

v_gene: TRBV12-3/TRBV12-4
d_gene: NA
j_gene: TRBJ2-5
abundance: many
CDR3aa: CASSLSGGYHQETQYF
CDR3nt: TGTGCCAGCAGCCTCTCAGGGGGGTACCATCAAGAGACCCAGTACTTC

v_gene: TRBV7-9
d_gene: NA
j_gene: TRBJ2-7
abundance: many
CDR3aa: CASSQVTYEQYF
CDR3nt: TGTGCCAGCAGTCAGGTCACCTACGAGCAGTACTTC

v_gene: TRBV5-1
d_gene: TRBD2
j_gene: TRBJ2-1
abundance: NA
CDR3aa: CASSPVGLAGSEQFF
CDR3nt: TGCGCCAGCAGCCCGGTGGGACTAGCGGGGAGTGAGCAGTTCTTC

v_gene: TRBV7-2
d_gene: TRBD1
j_gene: TRBJ2-7
abundance: many
CDR3aa: CASSLARTGGAYEQYF
CDR3nt: TGTGCCAGCAGCTTAGCTCGGACAGGGGGCGCCTACGAGCAGTACTTC

v_gene: TRBV6-1
d_gene: NA
j_gene: TRBJ1-1
abundance: many
CDR3aa: CASSERGGPEAFF
CDR3nt: TGTGCCAGCAGTGAAAGGGGAGGGCCTGAAGCTTTCTTT

v_gene: TRBV7-9
d_gene: NA
j_gene: TRBJ1-1
abundance: many
CDR3aa: CASSWRGYTEAFF
CDR3nt: TGTGCCAGCAGCTGGAGGGGGTACACTGAAGCTTTCTTT

v_gene: TRBV4-1
d_gene: NA
j_gene: TRBJ1-6
abundance: NA
CDR3aa: CASSQGDLGSRNSPLHF
CDR3nt: TGCGCCAGCAGCCAGGGGGATTTAGGGTCCCGTAATTCACCCCTCCACTTT

v_gene: TRBV14
d_gene: TRBD2
j_gene: TRBJ2-3
abundance: many
CDR3aa: CASSQVGGFPDTQYF
CDR3nt: TGTGCCAGCAGCCAAGTGGGGGGGTTTCCAGATACGCAGTATTTT

v_gene: TRBV10-3
d_gene: NA
j_gene: TRBJ1-1
abundance: many
CDR3aa: CAIRPYGNTEAFF
CDR3nt: TGTGCCATCAGACCCTACGGAAACACTGAAGCTTTCTTT

v_gene: TRBV5-5
d_gene: NA
j_gene: TRBJ1-2
abundance: NA
CDR3aa: CASSLARSQAYGYTF
CDR3nt: TGTGCCAGCAGCTTGGCGCGGAGTCAGGCCTATGGCTACACCTTC

v_gene: TRBV20-1
d_gene: NA
j_gene: TRBJ2-7
abundance: many
CDR3aa: CSPTGPRSSYEQYF
CDR3nt: TGCAGTCCAACAGGTCCCCGAAGCTCCTACGAGCAGTACTTC

v_gene: TRBV20-1
d_gene: NA
j_gene: TRBJ2-1
abundance: few
CDR3aa: CSASPAVSYNEQFF
CDR3nt: TGCAGTGCTAGCCCGGCGGTCTCCTACAATGAGCAGTTCTTC

v_gene: TRBV15
d_gene: TRBD1
j_gene: TRBJ2-1
abundance: many
CDR3aa: CATSSRDRVYNEQFF
CDR3nt: TGTGCCACCAGCTCCCGGGACAGGGTATACAATGAGCAGTTCTTC

v_gene: TRBV16
d_gene: NA
j_gene: TRBJ1-3
abundance: few
CDR3aa: CASSQSSGSGNTIYF
CDR3nt: TGTGCCAGCAGCCAATCGTCGGGCTCTGGAAACACCATATATTTT

v_gene: TRBV19
d_gene: NA
j_gene: TRBJ1-5
abundance: few
CDR3aa: CASSSDGWSNQPQHF
CDR3nt: TGTGCCAGTAGTAGCGACGGATGGAGCAATCAGCCCCAGCATTTT

v_gene: TRBV10-3
d_gene: TRBD1
j_gene: TRBJ1-6
abundance: NA
CDR3aa: CAISEQLDRGLSPLHF
CDR3nt: TGTGCCATCAGTGAGCAGCTGGACAGGGGGCTTTCACCCCTCCACTTT

v_gene: TRBV29-1
d_gene: NA
j_gene: TRBJ2-7
abundance: few
CDR3aa: CSAEGQFSYEQYF
CDR3nt: TGCAGCGCGGAAGGGCAGTTCTCCTACGAGCAGTACTTC

v_gene: TRBV11-3
d_gene: NA
j_gene: TRBJ1-1
abundance: many
CDR3aa: CASSLVPGEAFF
CDR3nt: TGTGCCAGCAGCTTAGTCCCAGGGGAAGCTTTCTTT

v_gene: TRBV20-1
d_gene: TRBD2
j_gene: TRBJ2-2
abundance: once
CDR3aa: CSARETSGGETGELFF
CDR3nt: TGCAGTGCTAGAGAAACTAGCGGGGGGGAAACCGGGGAGCTGTTTTTT

v_gene: TRBV28
d_gene: NA
j_gene: TRBJ2-2
abundance: many
CDR3aa: CASSFLLERNTGELFF
CDR3nt: TGTGCCAGCAGTTTTTTACTTGAGAGGAACACCGGGGAGCTGTTTTTT

v_gene: TRBV20-1
d_gene: TRBD1
j_gene: TRBJ2-3
abundance: many
CDR3aa: CSAGDRGTDTQYF
CDR3nt: TGCAGTGCTGGGGACAGGGGTACAGATACGCAGTATTTT

v_gene: TRBV5-1
d_gene: NA
j_gene: TRBJ2-3
abundance: NA
CDR3aa: CASSLGRGDRDTQYF
CDR3nt: TGCGCCAGCAGCTTGGGGCGGGGAGACAGAGATACGCAGTATTTT

v_gene: TRBV20-1
d_gene: NA
j_gene: TRBJ2-2
abundance: many
CDR3aa: CSARRTSLTGELFF
CDR3nt: TGCAGTGCTAGGCGTACTAGCCTGACCGGGGAGCTGTTTTTT

v_gene: TRBV12-3/TRBV12-4
d_gene: NA
j_gene: TRBJ1-1
abundance: many
CDR3aa: CASSLGGPGGTEAFF
CDR3nt: TGTGCCAGCAGTTTAGGAGGTCCGGGTGGGACTGAAGCTTTCTTT

v_gene: TRBV2
d_gene: TRBD2
j_gene: TRBJ2-3
abundance: many
CDR3aa: CASSEMLAGGQDTQYF
CDR3nt: TGTGCCAGCAGTGAAATGTTGGCGGGGGGGCAAGATACGCAGTATTTT

v_gene: TRBV5-4
d_gene: NA
j_gene: TRBJ2-7
abundance: few
CDR3aa: CASSLGTDGYEQYF
CDR3nt: TGTGCCAGCAGCTTGGGAACAGACGGCTACGAGCAGTACTTC

v_gene: TRBV19
d_gene: NA
j_gene: TRBJ2-4
abundance: NA
CDR3aa: CASSPVGAAKNIQYF
CDR3nt: TGTGCCAGTAGTCCCGTTGGGGCGGCCAAAAACATTCAGTACTTC

v_gene: TRBV12-3/TRBV12-4
d_gene: NA
j_gene: TRBJ1-2
abundance: many
CDR3aa: CASSPVGGNYGYTF
CDR3nt: TGTGCCAGCAGCCCGGTGGGGGGGAACTATGGCTACACCTTC

v_gene: TRBV20-1
d_gene: NA
j_gene: TRBJ1-1
abundance: many
CDR3aa: CSAGLNRNTEAFF
CDR3nt: TGCAGTGCTGGACTTAATCGGAACACTGAAGCTTTCTTT

v_gene: TRBV28
d_gene: TRBD1
j_gene: TRBJ2-3
abundance: many
CDR3aa: CASSTRQGARDTQYF
CDR3nt: TGTGCCAGCAGCACCAGACAGGGGGCACGAGATACGCAGTATTTT

v_gene: TRBV2
d_gene: NA
j_gene: TRBJ2-2
abundance: many
CDR3aa: CASSGGQYTGELFF
CDR3nt: TGTGCCAGCAGCGGAGGACAGTACACCGGGGAGCTGTTTTTT

v_gene: TRBV5-4
d_gene: TRBD2
j_gene: TRBJ2-1
abundance: few
CDR3aa: CASSRGGGGVWNEQFF
CDR3nt: TGTGCCAGCAGCCGAGGGGGCGGGGGGGTTTGGAATGAGCAGTTCTTC

v_gene: TRBV2
d_gene: TRBD1
j_gene: TRBJ1-5
abundance: many
CDR3aa: CASGSVRGELSNQPQHF
CDR3nt: TGTGCCAGCGGGTCCGTCAGGGGGGAATTGAGCAATCAGCCCCAGCATTTT

v_gene: TRBV6-2/TRBV6-3
d_gene: TRBD1
j_gene: TRBJ1-3
abundance: NA
CDR3aa: CASSFEGTEIGNTIYF
CDR3nt: TGTGCCAGCAGCTTCGAAGGGACAGAGATTGGAAACACCATATATTTT

v_gene: TRBV20-1
d_gene: NA
j_gene: TRBJ2-6
abundance: NA
CDR3aa: CSARDFGANVLTF
CDR3nt: TGCAGTGCTAGAGATTTTGGGGCCAACGTCCTGACTTTC

v_gene: TRBV2
d_gene: NA
j_gene: TRBJ2-1
abundance: few
CDR3aa: CASSPFDTGHVSYNEQFF
CDR3nt: TGTGCCAGCAGTCCCTTCGACACAGGACATGTCTCCTACAATGAGCAGTTCTTC

v_gene: TRBV5-1
d_gene: TRBD2
j_gene: TRBJ2-3
abundance: few
CDR3aa: CASSLVAGVGTDTQYF
CDR3nt: TGCGCCAGCAGCTTGGTAGCGGGGGTGGGCACAGATACGCAGTATTTT

v_gene: TRBV20-1
d_gene: TRBD1
j_gene: TRBJ2-3
abundance: many
CDR3aa: CSARHPGGDSDTQYF
CDR3nt: TGCAGTGCAAGACACCCAGGGGGCGACTCAGATACGCAGTATTTT

v_gene: TRBV4-1
d_gene: TRBD2
j_gene: TRBJ2-3
abundance: many
CDR3aa: CASSPRTSLTDTQYF
CDR3nt: TGCGCCAGCAGCCCCCGGACTAGTCTAACAGATACGCAGTATTTT

v_gene: TRBV7-2
d_gene: NA
j_gene: TRBJ1-2
abundance: NA
CDR3aa: CASSLLLETENYGYTF
CDR3nt: TGTGCCAGCAGCTTATTGCTGGAGACCGAAAACTATGGCTACACCTTC

v_gene: TRBV5-1
d_gene: NA
j_gene: TRBJ1-4
abundance: NA
CDR3aa: CASSDPGRDEKLFF
CDR3nt: TGCGCCAGCAGTGATCCAGGGAGGGATGAAAAACTGTTTTTT

v_gene: TRBV7-8
d_gene: TRBD2
j_gene: TRBJ2-1
abundance: NA
CDR3aa: CASSLVKRGGPYEQFF
CDR3nt: TGTGCCAGCAGCTTAGTGAAGCGGGGGGGCCCTTATGAGCAGTTCTTC

v_gene: TRBV3-1
d_gene: NA
j_gene: TRBJ2-7
abundance: NA
CDR3aa: CASSPEGLTYEQYF
CDR3nt: TGTGCCAGCAGCCCGGAGGGCCTTACGTACGAGCAGTACTTC

v_gene: TRBV6-5
d_gene: NA
j_gene: TRBJ1-3
abundance: many
CDR3aa: CASSYSGAGNTIYF
CDR3nt: TGTGCCAGCAGTTACTCGGGTGCAGGAAACACCATATATTTT

v_gene: TRBV19
d_gene: NA
j_gene: TRBJ2-2
abundance: few
CDR3aa: CASSTGPNTGELFF
CDR3nt: TGTGCCAGTAGTACGGGACCTAACACCGGGGAGCTGTTTTTT

v_gene: TRBV30
d_gene: NA
j_gene: TRBJ1-1
abundance: many
CDR3aa: CAWRKGGMNTEAFF
CDR3nt: TGTGCCTGGCGGAAGGGAGGGATGAACACTGAAGCTTTCTTT

v_gene: TRBV4-3
d_gene: NA
j_gene: TRBJ1-1
abundance: many
CDR3aa: CASSQGRGVGTEAFF
CDR3nt: TGCGCCAGCAGCCAAGGGCGCGGGGTAGGCACTGAAGCTTTCTTT

v_gene: TRBV9
d_gene: TRBD1
j_gene: TRBJ1-1
abundance: many
CDR3aa: CASSVATQGAGSTEAFF
CDR3nt: TGTGCCAGCAGCGTAGCTACACAGGGGGCAGGTAGCACTGAAGCTTTCTTT

v_gene: TRBV2
d_gene: TRBD2
j_gene: TRBJ2-2
abundance: NA
CDR3aa: CASTPTSGGTGGELFF
CDR3nt: TGTGCCAGCACTCCGACTAGCGGGGGGACCGGCGGGGAGCTGTTTTTT